These 13 T cell receptor beta chains came from one sample sequenced in a study of CD8 T cells in ankylosing spondylitis. TCRdb reprocessed the 5' RACE reads via MiXCR and lists one record per CDR3 protein. The profile covers more than 30,000 distinct CDR3 sequences, with roughly 9.6% appearing a single time and 20% taken by the ten largest. The sample was synovial fluid, either unsorted or a sorted T cell fraction (not recorded which). These receptors came from a male donor with ankylosing spondylitis.

In this sample, this clonotype turned up many times. V usage is TRBV24-1 and J usage is TRBJ2-7, with D uncertain. V dropped 5 bases and J dropped 2 bases, with 12 bases sitting between them. The germline gives CDR1 KGHDR, CDR2 SFDVKD. This CDR3 is built from 14 residues. CDR3 in amino acids: CATSASDGPYEQYF. CDR3 in DNA: TGTGCCACCAGTGCCTCGGACGGACCCTACGAGCAGTACTTC.

V is TRBV2 and J is TRBJ2-1, with TRBD1 identical over 10 bases. The CDR3 is made up of 15 amino acids. V lost 2 bases, J lost 8 bases, and 6 bases stayed unmatched. Per germline, CDR1 SNHLY and CDR2 FYNNEI. Here the CDR3 reads CASSERDRGSYEQFF. As DNA, the CDR3 is TGTGCCAGCAGTGAAAGGGACAGGGGTTCGTATGAGCAGTTCTTC.

This clonotype has ten or more counts. V usage is TRBV27 and J usage is TRBJ2-2, with D hard to call. Germline V gene sequence: CDR1 MNHEY, CDR2 SMNVEV (reference sequence). The V and J ends lost 5 bases and 6 bases respectively, with 10 bases between them. The CDR3 consists of 13 residues. The CDR3 nucleotides read TGTGCCAGCAGTGCTTTTCGCTCCGGGGAGCTGTTTTTT. This codes for CASSAFRSGELFF.

This clonotype was recorded at least ten times. This chain uses TRBV7-9 with TRBJ2-7; D might be TRBD1 (5 bases). Between the trimmed V and J ends, which lost 1 base and 6 bases, there was a span of 7 bases. Germline CDR1 reads SEHNR; CDR2 reads FQNEAQ (reference sequence). The CDR3 spans 12 residues. The CDR3, as DNA: TGTGCCAGCAGCTTAGAGGGGCCCGAGCAGTACTTC. Translation: CASSLEGPEQYF.

Only a few counts were recorded for this clonotype. This chain connects TRBV5-6 to TRBJ1-6; 9 positions match TRBD1. This CDR3 is built from 15 residues. The germline CDR1 and CDR2 sequences are SGHDT and YYEEEE. After removal of 4 bases from V and 9 bases from J, the junction contained 8 bases not matched to a gene. This CDR3 reads CASSPDRGIFSPLHF. CDR3 DNA: TGTGCCAGCAGCCCTGACAGGGGGATATTTTCACCCCTCCACTTT.

This clonotype has only a few counts. The chain recombines TRBV2 with TRBJ1-5, with D possibly being TRBD1 (5 bases). Germline-derived CDR1 and CDR2 are SNHLY and FYNNEI. The CDR3 runs 15 residues. V lost 6 bases, J lost 2 bases, and 14 bases lay in between. The CDR3 DNA is TGTGCCAGCAGCCCACGAGGGGTGGGCAATCAGCCCCAGCATTTT. This translates into CASSPRGVGNQPQHF.

This clonotype has at least ten counts. The chain combines TRBV15 with TRBJ2-5; 7 nucleotides align to TRBD1. The ends lost 4 bases at V and 5 bases at J; junction bases unmatched: 7. The CDR3 sequence is 14 residues long. Germline assignment: CDR1 LNHNV and CDR2 YYDKDF (reference sequence). CDR3 nucleotide sequence: TGTGCCACCAGCAAAGACAGGGTCACCGAGACCCAGTACTTC. Translation gives CATSKDRVTETQYF.

This chain uses TRBV12-3 or TRBV12-4 with TRBJ1-5, with 8 bases that match TRBD1. The CDR3 has 15 amino acids. Trimming at V came to 5 bases and at J to 2 bases, leaving 5 bases not matched to a gene. CDR3 in DNA: TGTGCCAGCAGTATTACAGGGGGTCGCAATCAGCCCCAGCATTTT. Translating gives CASSITGGRNQPQHF.

This clonotype was observed a few times. The chain has TRBV20-1 and TRBJ2-3, with TRBD2 matching 10 bases. J lost 3 bases, V lost 3 bases, and 9 bases had no gene match. The CDR3 runs to 16 residues. Germline CDR1 reads DFQATT; CDR2 reads SNEGSKA (reference sequence). In DNA, the CDR3 is TGCAGTGCTAGGGCCCAGCGGGAGGGCCCGACAGATACGCAGTATTTT. Protein: CSARAQREGPTDTQYF.

This chain connects TRBV3-1 to TRBJ1-2; D remains ambiguous. Per germline, CDR1 LGHDT and CDR2 YNNKEL (reference sequence). The CDR3 sequence is 14 residues long. Trimming cost V 2 bases and J 4 bases, with 11 bases left between them. The CDR3 DNA reads as TGTGCCAGCAGCCAACTGGACGGTCGCTATGGCTACACCTTC. This gives the protein CASSQLDGRYGYTF.

This clonotype showed up just a few times. The chain has TRBV29-1 and TRBJ2-7, with D maybe TRBD1 (5 bases). CDR1 is SQVTM, CDR2 ANQGSEA, per germline. The CDR3 is 13 residues long. V shed 0 bases and J shed 2 bases, with 8 bases lying between them. Written as DNA, the CDR3 is TGCAGCGTTGAAGATTCGACAGCCTACGAGCAGTACTTC. The encoded protein is CSVEDSTAYEQYF.

In its sample, this clonotype was seen a few times. This chain joins TRBV3-1 and TRBJ2-7; D unresolved. The CDR3 spans 13 residues. V was clipped by 3 bases and J by 4 bases, with 10 bases between them. Germline CDR1 reads LGHDT; CDR2 reads YNNKEL (reference sequence). CDR3 in DNA: TGTGCCAGCAGCCACGCAGCAAGGTACGAGCAGTACTTC. Amino acids: CASSHAARYEQYF.

The sample holds many counts of this clonotype. The chain uses TRBV12-3 or TRBV12-4 and TRBJ2-7; 13 nucleotides align to TRBD2. J was trimmed by 3 bases and V by 5 bases; bases with no gene match: 1. CDR3 length: 14 amino acids. The CDR3: CASSRTSGSYEQYF. The CDR3 DNA sequence: TGTGCCAGCAGTCGGACTAGCGGGAGCTACGAGCAGTACTTC.